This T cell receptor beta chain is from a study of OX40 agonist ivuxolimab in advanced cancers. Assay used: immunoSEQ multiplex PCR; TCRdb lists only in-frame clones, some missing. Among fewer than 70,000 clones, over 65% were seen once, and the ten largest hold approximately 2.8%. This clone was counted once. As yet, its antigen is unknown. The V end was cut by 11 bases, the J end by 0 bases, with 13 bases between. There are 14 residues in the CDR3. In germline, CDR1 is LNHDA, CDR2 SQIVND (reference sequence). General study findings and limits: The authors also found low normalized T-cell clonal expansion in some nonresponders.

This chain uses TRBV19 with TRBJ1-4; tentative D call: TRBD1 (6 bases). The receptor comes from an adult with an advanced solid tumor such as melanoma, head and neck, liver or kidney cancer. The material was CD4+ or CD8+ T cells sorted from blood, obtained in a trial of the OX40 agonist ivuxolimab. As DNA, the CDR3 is TGTGCCGTAGGGGGGGAAGCAACTAATGAAAAACTGTTTTTT. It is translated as CAVGGEATNEKLFF.